This TCR beta chain was documented in a study of blood T cell repertoires in COVID-19. Study information: Collection of acute and convalescent COVID-19 samples took place in the United States, Italy and Spain. T cells, B-cell-depleted T cells, or PBMCs provided the cDNA or gDNA that served as material.

Resolution of symptoms, clearance, or two negative PCRs was present in recovered Cohort 3 donors. Sequenced by immunoSEQ multiplex PCR; TCRdb stores in-frame clones only, minus some. The data show roughly 250,000 clones, approximately 86% seen once. V was cut by 3 bases and J by 2 bases, with 8 bases left in between. The CDR3 is 13 residues long. Germline-derived CDR1 and CDR2 are SGHVS and FNYEAQ. This TCR was sampled from a woman aged 50 to 65 who had recovered from COVID-19. The rearrangement links TRBV7-6 to TRBJ2-7; D is unclear. Sample: PBMCs or T cells enriched from blood (not recorded which). CDR3 loop: CASSFRETYEQYF. The CDR3 DNA follows: TGTGCCAGCAGCTTTCGAGAAACCTACGAGCAGTACTTC.